This TCR beta chain was captured in a study of early stage breast cancer tumors. For the study at large: Most invasive tumors, about 75% of the 16, were ER+/PR+/HER2-.

As concerns this clone: Its antigen is undetermined.

Data came from immunoSEQ multiplex PCR; TCRdb stores just in-frame clones and leaves some out. The sample shows tens of thousands of clones, about two thirds of them seen only once. CDR3 length: 13 residues. From germline, CDR1 is MNHEY and CDR2 SVGAGI. The ends lost 3 bases at V and 6 bases at J; junction bases unmatched: 3. General study findings and limits: Compared with adjacent normal breast tissue, tumors showed approximately 2.5-fold greater T cell density and higher clonality.

Source material: blood. The receptor was isolated from a person aged 50-59 years with breast cancer. J is TRBJ2-5 and V is TRBV6-5, with 8 bases fitting TRBD2. The CDR3 region has the DNA TGTGCCAGCAGTTATGAGCGGGGGCAGACCCAGTACTTC. It codes for CASSYERGQTQYF.